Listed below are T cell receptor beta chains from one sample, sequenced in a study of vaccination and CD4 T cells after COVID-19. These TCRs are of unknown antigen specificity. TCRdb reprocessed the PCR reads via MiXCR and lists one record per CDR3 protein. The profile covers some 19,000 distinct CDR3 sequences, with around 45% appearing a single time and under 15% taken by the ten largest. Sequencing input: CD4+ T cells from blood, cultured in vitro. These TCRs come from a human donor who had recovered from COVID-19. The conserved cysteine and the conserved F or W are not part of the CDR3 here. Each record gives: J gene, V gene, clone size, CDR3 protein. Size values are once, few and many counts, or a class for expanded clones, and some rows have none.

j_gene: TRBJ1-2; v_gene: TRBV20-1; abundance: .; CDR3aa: SASAGVSFNYGYT
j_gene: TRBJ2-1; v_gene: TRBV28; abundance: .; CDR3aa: ASSLGYNEQF
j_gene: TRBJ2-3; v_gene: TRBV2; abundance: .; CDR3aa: ASSERRGGSTDTQY
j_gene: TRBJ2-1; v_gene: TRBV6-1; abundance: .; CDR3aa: ASSIGPLSIDEQF
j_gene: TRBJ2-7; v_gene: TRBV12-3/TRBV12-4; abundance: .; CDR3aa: ASSLLTGSLAEQY
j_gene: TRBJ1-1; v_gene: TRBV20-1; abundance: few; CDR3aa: SARLDPNTEAF
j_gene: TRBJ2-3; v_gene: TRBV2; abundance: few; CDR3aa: ATRDSISTDTQY
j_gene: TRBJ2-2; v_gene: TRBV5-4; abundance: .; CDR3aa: ASSLIGGPGELF
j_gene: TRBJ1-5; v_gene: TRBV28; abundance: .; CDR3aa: ASSLLDSDNQPQH
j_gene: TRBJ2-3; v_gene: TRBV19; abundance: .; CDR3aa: ASSPQEFFSTDTQY
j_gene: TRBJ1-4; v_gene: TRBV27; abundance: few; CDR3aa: ASSPKTTNEKLF
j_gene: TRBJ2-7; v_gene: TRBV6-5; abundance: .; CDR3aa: ASSYSFNAYEQY
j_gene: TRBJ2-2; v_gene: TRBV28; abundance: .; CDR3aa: ASSLQITGELF
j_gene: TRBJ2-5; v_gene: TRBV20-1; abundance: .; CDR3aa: SARDSYRGEETQY
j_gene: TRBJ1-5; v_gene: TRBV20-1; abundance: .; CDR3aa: SAVRDRSNQPQH
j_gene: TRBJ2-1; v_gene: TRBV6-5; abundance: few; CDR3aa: ASSYRGTGEIEQF
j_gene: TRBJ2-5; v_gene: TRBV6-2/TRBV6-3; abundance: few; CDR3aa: ASSRTGGAKTQY
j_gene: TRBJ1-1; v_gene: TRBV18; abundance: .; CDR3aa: ASSPTSSTEAF
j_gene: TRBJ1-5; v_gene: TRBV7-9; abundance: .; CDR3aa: ASSPTSGNQPQH